These 26 T cell receptor beta chains share one sample of origin, sequenced in a study of monozygotic twins with inflammatory bowel disease. TCRdb derives one entry per CDR3 protein from the 5' RACE reads, leaving out DNA. Its table lists around 400,000 distinct CDR3 sequences. The sequencing sample was made of blood. The receptors derive from a human donor with ulcerative colitis or Crohn's disease, or a healthy co-twin of an affected twin (not recorded which).

The chain carries TRBV28 and TRBJ2-7. Germline V gene sequence: CDR1 MDHEN, CDR2 SYDVKM. CDR3 length equals 12 residues. CDR3: CASRSDPYEQYF. Looking up the rest from reference TRBV28 and TRBJ2-7 gives the full variable domain: DVKVTQSSRYLVKRTGEKVFLECVQDMDHENMFWYRQDPGLGLRLIYFSYDVKMKEKGDIPEGYSVSREKKERFSLILESASTNQTSMYLCASRSDPYEQYFGPGTRLTVT.

The V and J genes are TRBV10-3 and TRBJ2-7; with no DNA, the TCRdb D assignment of TRBD2 cannot be verified. CDR1 and CDR2 (germline): ENHRY, SYGVKD. The CDR3 totals 12 residues. The CDR3 sequence is CAISDGRSEQYF.

V is TRBV7-8 and J is TRBJ1-4; lacking DNA, the TRBD1 call made by TCRdb goes unchecked. The CDR3 contains 17 residues. Germline V CDR1 and CDR2: SGHVS, FQNEAQ. The CDR3 loop reads CASSLEKTGRLNEKLFF.

V usage is TRBV5-4 and J usage is TRBJ2-5; the D call from TCRdb, TRBD1, cannot be confirmed without DNA. This CDR3 has 14 amino acids. CDR1 is SGHNT and CDR2 is YYREEE in the germline V gene (reference sequence). CDR3 sequence reads: CASSLTGRMETQYF.

The V call is TRBV7-9, the J call TRBJ2-7; TCRdb calls TRBD1, which cannot be checked without DNA. Germline values: CDR1 SEHNR, CDR2 FQNEAQ (reference sequence). CDR3 length: 14 residues. The CDR3 protein is CASRADRDSYEQYF. Supplemented by reference TRBV7-9 and TRBJ2-7, the full variable domain reads DTGVSQNPRHKITKRGQNVTFRCDPISEHNRLYWYRQTLGQGPEFLTYFQNEAQLEKSRLLSDRFSAERPKGSFSTLEIQRTEQGDSAMYLCASRADRDSYEQYFGPGTRLTVT.

This chain joins TRBV5-5 and TRBJ2-2; TCRdb selects TRBD1, and the lack of DNA leaves this call unchecked. The CDR3 sequence is 13 residues long. Germline CDR1 reads SGHKS; CDR2 reads YYEKEE (reference sequence). The CDR3 protein is CASSSPPYGELFF. The whole variable domain, filled in from reference TRBV5-5 and TRBJ2-2, reads DAGVTQSPTHLIKTRGQQVTLRCSPISGHKSVSWYQQVLGQGPQFIFQYYEKEERGRGNFPDRFSARQFPNYSSELNVNALLLGDSALYLCASSSPPYGELFFGEGSRLTVL.

The V call is TRBV20-1, the J call TRBJ1-5. The length of the CDR3 is 16 residues. Germline CDR1 DFQATT, CDR2 SNEGSKA (reference sequence). This chain's CDR3 is CSVFGTGVLGHQPQHF.

The J gene is TRBJ1-2, the V gene TRBV4-3; the D gene TCRdb calls, TRBD1, cannot be checked with no DNA. The CDR3 runs 16 residues. The germline CDR1 and CDR2 sequences are LGHNA and YSLEER. CDR3 sequence reads: CASTQLQGARTGGYTF.

This rearrangement joins TRBV7-2 to TRBJ2-2; TCRdb indicates TRBD1, and absent DNA this call remains unverified. This CDR3 is 15 amino acids long. Germline V CDR1 and CDR2: SGHTA, FQGNSA. The CDR3 spells CASSPPGPQNGELFF.

V is TRBV3-1 and J is TRBJ1-1. The CDR3 is made up of 14 amino acids. Germline V lookup: CDR1 LGHDT, CDR2 YNNKEL (reference sequence). This CDR3 is CASSQERVGTEAFF.

J is TRBJ1-1 and V is TRBV29-1; TCRdb reports TRBD1, a call that lacks DNA to check it against. Germline CDR1 SQVTM, CDR2 ANQGSEA. CDR3 length equals 12 residues. The CDR3 loop is CSVARVNTEAFF.

The rearrangement links TRBV3-1 to TRBJ1-1; there is no DNA to check the TCRdb D call of TRBD1. Germline V lookup: CDR1 LGHDT, CDR2 YNNKEL (reference sequence). This CDR3 has 18 residues. This CDR3 reads CASSQLRQRGGAYTEAFF.

J is TRBJ2-1 and V is TRBV6-2 or TRBV6-3; TCRdb designates TRBD1, a call that cannot be tested without DNA. The germline gives CDR1 MNHEY, CDR2 SVGEGT. CDR3 length equals 14 residues. CDR3 residues: CASTRSLIYNEQFF.

The CDR3 here is CASSHNPGLAVSYNEQFF. The chain is built from TRBV7-3 and TRBJ2-1; with no DNA, the TCRdb D assignment of TRBD2 cannot be verified. The CDR3 is 18 residues long. The germline V gene has CDR1 SGHTA and CDR2 FQGTGA.

The chain uses TRBV20-1 and TRBJ1-5; there is no DNA to check the TCRdb D call of TRBD1. Germline assignment: CDR1 DFQATT and CDR2 SNEGSKA (reference sequence). The CDR3 length is 15 residues. CDR3 sequence reads: CSASRRQGRNQPQHF.

This sequence joins TRBV7-2 and TRBJ2-4; TCRdb lists TRBD2, though no DNA is available to test this call. CDR1 is SGHTA and CDR2 is FQGNSA in the germline V gene. The CDR3 consists of 14 residues. CDR3 sequence reads: CASSSTTSGNIQYF.

The chain is built from TRBV30 and TRBJ1-2. Germline V gene data show CDR1 as GTSNPN and CDR2 as SVGIG (reference sequence). The CDR3 loop spans 14 amino acids. CDR3 amino acids: CAWRMGTRWGGYTF.

The CDR3 loop is CASSQSTGTGDYGYTF. The chain combines TRBV14 with TRBJ1-2; TCRdb picks TRBD1, but there is no DNA to check that call. Per the germline V gene, CDR1 is SGHDN and CDR2 is FVKESK. This CDR3 is 16 amino acids long.

This sequence joins TRBV3-1 and TRBJ2-2. Germline CDR1 LGHDT, CDR2 YNNKEL (reference sequence). There are 13 residues in the CDR3. CDR3 sequence: CASSQRDTGELFF.

V gene TRBV27 combines with J gene TRBJ2-3; TCRdb names TRBD2, which stays unverified in the absence of DNA. This CDR3 is built from 16 residues. In germline, CDR1 is MNHEY, CDR2 SMNVEV (reference sequence). The CDR3 reads CASSLLVKVGTDTQYF.

The chain combines TRBV18 with TRBJ1-1; no DNA is available, so the TRBD1 call from TCRdb remains unchecked. Per germline, CDR1 KGHSH and CDR2 LQKENI. The CDR3 sequence is 14 residues long. CDR3 protein: CASSQRQGNTEAFF. The entire variable domain, with the rest obtained from reference TRBV18 and TRBJ1-1, is as follows: NAGVMQNPRHLVRRRGQEARLRCSPMKGHSHVYWYRQLPEEGLKFMVYLQKENIIDESGMPKERFSAEFPKEGPSILRIQQVVRGDSAAYFCASSQRQGNTEAFFGQGTRLTVV.

The CDR3 is CAWSLGGTQYF. V and J are TRBV30 and TRBJ2-3; TCRdb outputs TRBD1, but without DNA this stays unchecked. Germline V gene lookup returns CDR1 GTSNPN and CDR2 SVGIG (reference sequence). This CDR3 has 11 amino acids.

The chain employs TRBV7-9 and TRBJ2-4. The CDR3 consists of 16 residues. Germline loops: CDR1 SEHNR, CDR2 FQNEAQ (reference sequence). This CDR3 reads CASSSPSFGPKNIQYF.

The chain recombines TRBV20-1 with TRBJ2-3. Germline-derived CDR1 and CDR2 are DFQATT and SNEGSKA (reference sequence). This CDR3 is 15 amino acids long. This CDR3 reads CSAGQLGQLTDTQYF.

The chain carries TRBV28 and TRBJ2-7; the D call from TCRdb, TRBD1, cannot be confirmed without DNA. CDR1 is MDHEN and CDR2 is SYDVKM in the germline V gene. The CDR3 length is 14 residues. CDR3 sequence reads: CASNFRGTLYEQYF.

The V gene is TRBV7-2, the J gene TRBJ2-5; the D gene TCRdb calls, TRBD1, cannot be checked with no DNA. The CDR3 length is 16 residues. In germline, CDR1 is SGHTA, CDR2 FQGNSA. CDR3 in amino acids: CASSFAGGAGSETQYF.